One sample yielded the 23 T cell receptor beta chains listed below, sequenced in a study of blood T cell repertoires in COVID-19. Sequenced by immunoSEQ multiplex PCR; TCRdb stores in-frame clones only, minus some. Found here are 300,000 to 400,000 clones, 80% to 90% of them singletons; the top ten hold 2% to 2.5%. Sample: peripheral blood. The receptors come from an older woman with COVID-19, enrolled during active disease.

Points on this clone: Other DNA sequences of this sample code for an identical CDR3. The rearrangement uses TRBV5-1 and TRBJ2-3, with D maybe TRBD1 (5 bases). Trimming cost V 0 bases and J 2 bases, with 7 bases left between them. There are 14 residues in the CDR3. Germline CDR1 SGHRS, CDR2 YFSETQ. The CDR3 sequence is CASSLGGATDTQYF. The CDR3 region has the DNA TGCGCCAGCAGCTTGGGTGGGGCCACAGATACGCAGTATTTT.

The V and J genes are TRBV6-5 and TRBJ1-2, with 9 bases that match TRBD1. The V gene end was trimmed by 5 bases and the J gene end by 3 bases; junction bases not matched to a gene: 4. Germline-derived CDR1 and CDR2 are MNHEY and SVGAGI. The length of the CDR3 is 14 residues. The DNA for the CDR3 is TGTGCCAGCAGTCAGGGACAGGGCCACTATGGCTACACCTTC. It encodes CASSQGQGHYGYTF.

The chain couples TRBV7-9 to TRBJ2-7; 10 bases fit TRBD2. V gave up 5 bases and J gave up 6 bases; unmatched junction bases: 10. Germline-derived CDR1 and CDR2 are SEHNR and FQNEAQ (reference sequence). This CDR3 is 15 amino acids long. This CDR3 is CASSRPSGGSGEQYF. The DNA of the CDR3 is TGTGCCAGCAGCCGCCCTAGCGGGGGATCTGGCGAGCAGTACTTC. The variable domain in full, with the rest retrieved from reference TRBV7-9 and TRBJ2-7, is DTGVSQNPRHKITKRGQNVTFRCDPISEHNRLYWYRQTLGQGPEFLTYFQNEAQLEKSRLLSDRFSAERPKGSFSTLEIQRTEQGDSAMYLCASSRPSGGSGEQYFGPGTRLTVT.

This clone occurred a few times. The J gene is TRBJ2-1, the V gene TRBV7-7; TRBD2 agrees at 11 bases. Germline trimming cut 1 base from V and 10 bases from J; bases unmatched to any gene: 9. Germline V lookup: CDR1 SSHAT, CDR2 FNYEAQ (reference sequence). The CDR3 covers 16 residues. CDR3 nucleotides: TGTGCCAGCAGCTTAGGGGGACTAGCGGAGCCTCAAGAGCAGTTCTTC. It specifies CASSLGGLAEPQEQFF.

The V gene is TRBV7-3, the J gene TRBJ2-3; the match to TRBD2 covers 13 bases. Germline V lookup: CDR1 SGHTA, CDR2 FQGTGA. With V trimmed by 1 base and J by 0 bases, 10 bases remained unmatched. This CDR3 spans 20 amino acids. Here the CDR3 reads CASSLIPGLAGAGSTDTQYF. The CDR3 DNA is TGTGCCAGCAGCTTAATCCCCGGACTAGCGGGGGCCGGTAGCACAGATACGCAGTATTTT.

The V call is TRBV6-5, the J call TRBJ1-1, with D possibly being TRBD1 (5 bases). The germline CDR1 and CDR2 sequences are MNHEY and SVGAGI. V was clipped by 6 bases and J by 7 bases, with 18 bases between them. The length of the CDR3 is 14 residues. The CDR3 protein is CASSPPGGWGEAFF. In nucleotides, the CDR3 is TGTGCCAGCAGCCCCCCGGGGGGTTGGGGTGAAGCTTTCTTT.

The chain links TRBV7-8 to TRBJ2-1; D call uncertain. Between the trimmed V and J ends, which lost 7 bases and 8 bases, there was a span of 18 bases. CDR3 length equals 14 residues. Germline V gives CDR1 SGHVS, CDR2 FQNEAQ. CDR3 region: CASNPRSRSYEQFF. DNA for the CDR3: TGTGCCAGCAACCCCCGCTCCAGGTCCTATGAGCAGTTCTTC. The complete variable domain, with remaining parts taken from reference TRBV7-8 and TRBJ2-1, reads GAGVSQSPRYKVAKRGQDVALRCDPISGHVSLFWYQQALGQGPEFLTYFQNEAQLDKSGLPSDRFFAERPEGSVSTLKIQRTQQEDSAVYLCASNPRSRSYEQFFGPGTRLTVL.

This clone appeared a few times. The V and J genes are TRBV6-2 or TRBV6-3 and TRBJ1-1, with TRBD1 identical over 7 bases. CDR3 length: 15 amino acids. The germline gives CDR1 MNHEY, CDR2 SVGEGT. J was trimmed by 10 bases and V by 2 bases; bases with no gene match: 13. The CDR3 sequence: CASSYLGQDLNGAFF. In DNA, the CDR3 is TGTGCCAGCAGTTACCTTGGACAGGACCTTAACGGAGCTTTCTTT.

V and J are TRBV5-1 and TRBJ1-1; D gene uncertain. This CDR3 has 14 amino acids. V was cut by 2 bases and J by 4 bases, with 12 bases left in between. Germline CDR1 SGHRS, CDR2 YFSETQ. The CDR3 reads CASSLEEASTEAFF. CDR3 DNA sequence: TGCGCCAGCAGCTTAGAAGAGGCCTCCACTGAAGCTTTCTTT.

J is TRBJ2-7 and V is TRBV19; 8 nucleotides agree with TRBD1. Germline values: CDR1 LNHDA, CDR2 SQIVND (reference sequence). The CDR3 is 19 residues long. Losses at the gene ends were 0 bases for V and 2 bases for J; bases not matched to a gene: 15. CDR3 nucleotides: TGTGCCAGTAGTATAGACCTCCCTACCGGGACAGGCGTTCCCTACGAGCAGTACTTC. Translated, it gives CASSIDLPTGTGVPYEQYF.

This clone was observed a handful of times. The genes are TRBV25-1 and TRBJ1-2, with 9 bases aligning to TRBD1. This CDR3 comprises 16 residues. The germline gives CDR1 MGHDK, CDR2 SYGVNS. J gave up 8 bases and V 2 bases, and 12 bases lay outside the gene matches. The CDR3, as DNA: TGTGCCAGCAGTGAACGGGGACAGGGCAAGCTATGGGGCTACACCTTC. It translates to CASSERGQGKLWGYTF.

V gene TRBV5-6 combines with J gene TRBJ1-2; D ambiguous. This CDR3 has 13 amino acids. Germline-derived CDR1 and CDR2 are SGHDT and YYEEEE. V was cut by 4 bases and J by 4 bases, with 11 bases left in between. The CDR3 coding sequence is TGTGCCAGCAGCGTGGGAGGGCCCTATGGCTACACCTTC. This gives the protein CASSVGGPYGYTF.

The chain combines TRBV6-1 with TRBJ2-2; D gene uncertain. V was shortened by 8 bases and J by 0 bases, with 16 bases between the two germline ends. The CDR3 extends over 16 amino acids. Germline-derived CDR1 and CDR2 are MNHNS and SASEGT. The CDR3 sequence: CASRGGSNSNTGELFF. In nucleotides, the CDR3 is TGTGCCAGCCGTGGCGGATCAAACTCGAACACCGGGGAGCTGTTTTTT.

This clone has a single count. The chain uses TRBV7-9 and TRBJ2-7, with a possible D match to TRBD1 (5 bases). Trimming took 4 bases from V and 2 from J, leaving 12 bases between them. CDR1 SEHNR and CDR2 FQNEAQ come from the germline V gene (reference sequence). This CDR3 is 14 amino acids long. CDR3 sequence: CASSYSGAAYEQYF. The CDR3 coding sequence is TGTGCCAGCAGCTACTCTGGGGCCGCCTACGAGCAGTACTTC.

This sequence joins TRBV5-1 and TRBJ1-2; TRBD1 is a possible D gene (6 bases). The ends were cut back, 0 bases at V and 5 bases at J, with 14 bases in the middle. Germline V gene lookup returns CDR1 SGHRS and CDR2 YFSETQ. This CDR3 is 15 amino acids long. The CDR3 nucleotides read TGCGCCAGCAGCTTGGAAACAGGGATATCTTATGGCTACACCTTC. Translation: CASSLETGISYGYTF.

The chain joins TRBV9 to TRBJ2-7; possible D gene TRBD1, 6 bases. Germline V lookup: CDR1 SGDLS, CDR2 YYNGEE. V lost 0 bases and J 3 bases, leaving 16 bases between the germline ends. The CDR3 extends over 16 amino acids. As DNA, the CDR3 is TGTGCCAGCAGCGTAGGGGACATCAACCTCCTCTACGAGCAGTACTTC. Translated: CASSVGDINLLYEQYF.

V and J are TRBV18 and TRBJ1-1; 8 bases are a match to TRBD1. This CDR3 has 15 residues. V was pared by 4 bases and J by 1 base, with 5 bases of the junction left unmatched. Germline V lookup: CDR1 KGHSH, CDR2 LQKENI. Here the CDR3 reads CASSLRTGKNTEAFF. CDR3 DNA sequence: TGTGCCAGCTCACTACGGACAGGGAAGAACACTGAAGCTTTCTTT. Full variable domain (missing parts from reference TRBV18 and TRBJ1-1): NAGVMQNPRHLVRRRGQEARLRCSPMKGHSHVYWYRQLPEEGLKFMVYLQKENIIDESGMPKERFSAEFPKEGPSILRIQQVVRGDSAAYFCASSLRTGKNTEAFFGQGTRLTVV.

J is TRBJ2-1 and V is TRBV11-3; 12 nucleotides align to TRBD2. The ends lost 5 bases at V and 1 base at J; junction bases unmatched: 12. CDR1 is SGHNT, CDR2 YENEEA, per germline. CDR3 size: 19 residues. The CDR3 coding sequence is TGTGCCAGCAGCAGGGGAGGACTAGCGGGGCGTCGGTCCTACAATGAGCAGTTCTTC. Its protein product is CASSRGGLAGRRSYNEQFF. Full variable domain (outside the CDR3, taken from reference TRBV11-3 and TRBJ2-1): EAGVVQSPRYKIIEKKQPVAFWCNPISGHNTLYWYLQNLGQGPELLIRYENEEAVDDSQLPKDRFSAERLKGVDSTLKIQPAELGDSAVYLCASSRGGLAGRRSYNEQFFGPGTRLTVL.

The gene calls are TRBV7-8 and TRBJ2-2; 9 nucleotides agree with TRBD2. Trimming removed 5 bases from V and 5 bases from J; junction bases left unmatched: 6. CDR1 SGHVS and CDR2 FQNEAQ come from the germline V gene. There are 15 residues in the CDR3. CDR3: CASSRGGVGTGELFF. In nucleotides, the CDR3 is TGTGCCAGCAGCCGCGGGGGGGTAGGGACCGGGGAGCTGTTTTTT.

V and J are TRBV27 and TRBJ2-1; D is ambiguous. The V end was cut by 5 bases, the J end by 6 bases, with 14 bases between. The CDR3 runs 14 residues. Germline V CDR1 and CDR2: MNHEY, SMNVEV (reference sequence). The CDR3 spells CASSPQTRSNEQFF. In DNA, the CDR3 is TGTGCCAGCAGTCCGCAGACCAGGTCCAATGAGCAGTTCTTC.

V is TRBV5-1 and J is TRBJ1-2; 7 bases line up with TRBD1. The V gene end was trimmed by 5 bases and the J gene end by 7 bases; junction bases not matched to a gene: 8. In germline, CDR1 is SGHRS, CDR2 YFSETQ. The CDR3 totals 13 residues. The CDR3 is CASRKTGDSGYTF. The DNA of the CDR3 is TGCGCCAGCAGAAAAACAGGGGACTCTGGCTACACCTTC.

The chain joins TRBV5-1 to TRBJ1-3; D unclear. The CDR3 loop spans 16 amino acids. CDR1 SGHRS and CDR2 YFSETQ come from the germline V gene. V was trimmed by 0 bases and J by 0 bases, leaving 10 bases between them. CDR3 residues: CASSLELVSSGNTIYF. The CDR3 region has the DNA TGCGCCAGCAGCTTGGAGCTGGTGTCCTCTGGAAACACCATATATTTT.

CDR3 sequence reads: CASSSNIPAQHF. CDR3 sequence (DNA): TGTGCCAGCAGTTCCAACATCCCAGCCCAGCATTTT. The chain carries TRBV6-6 and TRBJ1-5; D call uncertain. V was shortened by 4 bases and J by 11 bases, with 12 bases between the two germline ends. This CDR3 comprises 12 residues. Germline lookup yields CDR1 MNHNY and CDR2 SVGAGI (reference sequence).